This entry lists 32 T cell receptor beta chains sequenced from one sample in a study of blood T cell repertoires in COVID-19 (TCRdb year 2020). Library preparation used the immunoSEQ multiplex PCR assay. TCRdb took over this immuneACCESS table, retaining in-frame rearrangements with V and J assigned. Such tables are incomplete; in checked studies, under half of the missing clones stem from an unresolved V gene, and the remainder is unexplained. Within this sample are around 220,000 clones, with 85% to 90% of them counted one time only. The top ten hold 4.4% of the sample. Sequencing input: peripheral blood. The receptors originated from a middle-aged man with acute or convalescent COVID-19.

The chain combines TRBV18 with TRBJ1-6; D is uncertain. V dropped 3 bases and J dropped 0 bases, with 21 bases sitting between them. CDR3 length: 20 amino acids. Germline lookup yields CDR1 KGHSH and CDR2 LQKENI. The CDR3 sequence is CASSPRSQSERSSYNSPLHF. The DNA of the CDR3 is TGTGCCAGCTCACCTCGCTCGCAGTCCGAGAGGAGCTCCTATAATTCACCCCTCCACTTT.

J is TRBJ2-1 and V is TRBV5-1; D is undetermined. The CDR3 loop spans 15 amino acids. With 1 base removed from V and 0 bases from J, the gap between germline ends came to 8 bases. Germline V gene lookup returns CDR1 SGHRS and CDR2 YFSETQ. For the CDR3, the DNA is TGCGCCAGCAGCTTGCCCAAGAGCTCCTACAATGAGCAGTTCTTC. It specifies CASSLPKSSYNEQFF.

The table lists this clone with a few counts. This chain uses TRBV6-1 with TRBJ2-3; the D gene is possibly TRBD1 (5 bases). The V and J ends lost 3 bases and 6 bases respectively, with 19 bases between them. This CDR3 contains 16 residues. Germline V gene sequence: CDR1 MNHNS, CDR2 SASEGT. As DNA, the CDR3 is TGTGCCAGCAGTGAGCACCAGGGTAGGGTCAGGGATACGCAGTATTTT. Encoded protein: CASSEHQGRVRDTQYF.

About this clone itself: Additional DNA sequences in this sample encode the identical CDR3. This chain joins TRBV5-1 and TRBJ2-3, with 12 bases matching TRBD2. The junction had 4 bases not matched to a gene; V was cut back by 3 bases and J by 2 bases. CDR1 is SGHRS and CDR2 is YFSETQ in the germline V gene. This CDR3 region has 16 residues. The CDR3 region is CASSSGLAGPTDTQYF. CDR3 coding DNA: TGCGCCAGCAGCTCCGGACTAGCGGGGCCCACAGATACGCAGTATTTT.

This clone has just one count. The chain's CDR3 is CASSPHQPQHF. The CDR3 DNA reads TGCGCCAGCAGCCCTCATCAGCCCCAGCATTTT. The chain combines TRBV23-1 with TRBJ1-5, with D uncertain. TRBV23-1 is given ORF status, its function remaining uncertain. Trimming took off 6 bases at V and 5 bases at J, with 5 bases between the two ends. CDR3 length: 11 residues.

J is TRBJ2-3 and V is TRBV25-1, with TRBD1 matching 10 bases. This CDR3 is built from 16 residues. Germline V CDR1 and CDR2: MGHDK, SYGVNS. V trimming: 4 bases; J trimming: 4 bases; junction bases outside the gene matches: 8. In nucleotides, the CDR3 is TGTGCCAGCAGTGCGATGGGACAGGGGTCTGCAGATACGCAGTATTTT. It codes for CASSAMGQGSADTQYF.

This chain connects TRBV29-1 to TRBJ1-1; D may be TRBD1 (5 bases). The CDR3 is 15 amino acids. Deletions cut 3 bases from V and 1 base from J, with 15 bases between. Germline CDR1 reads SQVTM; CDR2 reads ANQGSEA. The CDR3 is CSVEKPGSRNTEAFF. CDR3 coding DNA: TGCAGCGTTGAGAAGCCAGGGTCTCGGAACACTGAAGCTTTCTTT.

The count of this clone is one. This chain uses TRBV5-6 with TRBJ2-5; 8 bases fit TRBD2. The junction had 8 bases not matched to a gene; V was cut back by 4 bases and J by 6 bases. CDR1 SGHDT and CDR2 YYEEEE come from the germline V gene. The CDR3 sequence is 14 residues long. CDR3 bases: TGTGCCAGCAGCCCCTCGGGGGGGGTAAAGACCCAGTACTTC. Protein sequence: CASSPSGGVKTQYF.

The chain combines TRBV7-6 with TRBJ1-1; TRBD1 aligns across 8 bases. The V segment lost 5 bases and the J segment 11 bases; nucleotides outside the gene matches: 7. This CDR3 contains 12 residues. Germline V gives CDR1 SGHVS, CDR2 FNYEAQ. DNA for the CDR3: TGTGCCAGCAGCCATCGGACAGGGTTGGCTTTCTTT. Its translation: CASSHRTGLAFF.

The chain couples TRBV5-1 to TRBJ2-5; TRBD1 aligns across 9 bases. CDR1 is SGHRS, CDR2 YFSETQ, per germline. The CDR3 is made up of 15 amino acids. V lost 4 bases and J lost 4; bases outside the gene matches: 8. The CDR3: CASSRPGQGGETQYF. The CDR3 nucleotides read TGCGCCAGCAGCAGGCCGGGACAGGGCGGAGAGACCCAGTACTTC. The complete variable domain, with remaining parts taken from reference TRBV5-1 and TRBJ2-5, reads KAGVTQTPRYLIKTRGQQVTLSCSPISGHRSVSWYQQTPGQGLQFLFEYFSETQRNKGNFPGRFSGRQFSNSRSEMNVSTLELGDSALYLCASSRPGQGGETQYFGPGTRLLVL.

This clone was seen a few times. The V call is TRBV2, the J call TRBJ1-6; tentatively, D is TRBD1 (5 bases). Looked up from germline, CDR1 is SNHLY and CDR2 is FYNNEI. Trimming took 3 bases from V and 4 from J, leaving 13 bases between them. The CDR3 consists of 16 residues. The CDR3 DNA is TGTGCCAGCAGTGATAGTGGGGCCCCTTATAATTCACCCCTCCACTTT. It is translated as CASSDSGAPYNSPLHF.

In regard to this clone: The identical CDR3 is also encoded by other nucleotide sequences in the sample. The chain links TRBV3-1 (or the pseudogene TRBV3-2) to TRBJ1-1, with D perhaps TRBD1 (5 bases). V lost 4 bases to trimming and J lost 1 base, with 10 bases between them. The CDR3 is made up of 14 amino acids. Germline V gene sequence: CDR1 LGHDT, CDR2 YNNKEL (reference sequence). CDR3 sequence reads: CASSPGRGNTEAFF. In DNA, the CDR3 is TGTGCCAGCAGCCCCGGAAGGGGGAACACTGAAGCTTTCTTT.

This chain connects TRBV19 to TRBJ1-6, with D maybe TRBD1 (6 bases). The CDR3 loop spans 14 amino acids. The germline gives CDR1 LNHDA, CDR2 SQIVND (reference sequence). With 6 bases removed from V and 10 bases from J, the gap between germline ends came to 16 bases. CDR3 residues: CASSPGQRLSPLHF. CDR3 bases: TGTGCCAGTAGCCCAGGACAGAGGTTATCACCCCTCCACTTT. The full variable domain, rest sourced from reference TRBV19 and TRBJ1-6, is DGGITQSPKYLFRKEGQNVTLSCEQNLNHDAMYWYRQDPGQGLRLIYYSQIVNDFQKGDIAEGYSVSREKKESFPLTVTSAQKNPTAFYLCASSPGQRLSPLHFGNGTRLTVT.

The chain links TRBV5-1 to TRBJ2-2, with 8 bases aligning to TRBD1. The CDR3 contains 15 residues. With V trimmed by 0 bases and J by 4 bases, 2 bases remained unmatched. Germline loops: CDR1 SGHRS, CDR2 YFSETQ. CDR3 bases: TGCGCCAGCAGCTTGGGACAGGGGACCACCGGGGAGCTGTTTTTT. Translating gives CASSLGQGTTGELFF.

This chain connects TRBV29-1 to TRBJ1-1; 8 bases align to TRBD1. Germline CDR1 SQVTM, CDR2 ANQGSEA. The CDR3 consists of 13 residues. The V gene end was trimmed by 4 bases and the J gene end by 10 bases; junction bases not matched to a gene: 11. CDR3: CSVGKYGQGRAFF. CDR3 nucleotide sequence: TGCAGCGTTGGAAAGTATGGACAGGGCAGAGCTTTCTTT.

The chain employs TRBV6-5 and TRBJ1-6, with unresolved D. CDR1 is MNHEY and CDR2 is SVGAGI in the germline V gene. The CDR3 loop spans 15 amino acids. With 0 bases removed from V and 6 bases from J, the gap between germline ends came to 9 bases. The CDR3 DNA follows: TGTGCCAGCAGTTACTCCGCGCCGCCTAATTCACCCCTCCACTTT. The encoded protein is CASSYSAPPNSPLHF.

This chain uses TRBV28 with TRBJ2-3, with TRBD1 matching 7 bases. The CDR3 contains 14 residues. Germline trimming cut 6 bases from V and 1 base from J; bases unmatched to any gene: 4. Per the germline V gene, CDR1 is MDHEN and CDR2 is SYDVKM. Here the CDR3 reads CASSRQGGTDTQYF. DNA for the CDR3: TGTGCCAGCAGCCGGCAGGGGGGCACAGATACGCAGTATTTT.

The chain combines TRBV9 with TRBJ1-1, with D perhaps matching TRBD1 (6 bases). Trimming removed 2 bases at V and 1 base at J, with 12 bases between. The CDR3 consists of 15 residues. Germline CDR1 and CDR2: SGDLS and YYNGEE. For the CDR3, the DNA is TGTGCCAGCAGCGTGACCTCAGGGGCGAACACTGAAGCTTTCTTT. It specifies CASSVTSGANTEAFF.

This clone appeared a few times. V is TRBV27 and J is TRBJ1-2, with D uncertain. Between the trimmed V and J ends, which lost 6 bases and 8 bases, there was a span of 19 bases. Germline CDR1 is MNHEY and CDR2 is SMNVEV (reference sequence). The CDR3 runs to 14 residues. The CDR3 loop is CASSPKRRAGGYTF. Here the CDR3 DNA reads TGTGCCAGCAGCCCAAAGAGGAGGGCGGGCGGCTACACCTTC.

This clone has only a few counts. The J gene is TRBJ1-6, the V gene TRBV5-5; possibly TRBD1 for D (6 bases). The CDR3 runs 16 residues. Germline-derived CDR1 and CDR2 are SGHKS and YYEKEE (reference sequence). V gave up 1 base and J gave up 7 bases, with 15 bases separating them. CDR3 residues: CASSLIVGTRNSPLHF. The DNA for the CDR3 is TGTGCCAGCAGCTTGATAGTGGGGACAAGAAATTCACCCCTCCACTTT.

CDR3 nucleotides: TGCGCCAGCAGCACCGGACAGTTTATCTATGGCTACACCTTC. Its translation: CASSTGQFIYGYTF. This chain uses TRBV5-1 with TRBJ1-2, with a possible D match to TRBD1 (6 bases). In germline, CDR1 is SGHRS, CDR2 YFSETQ. The CDR3 consists of 14 residues. V was cut by 4 bases and J by 4 bases, with 14 bases left in between.

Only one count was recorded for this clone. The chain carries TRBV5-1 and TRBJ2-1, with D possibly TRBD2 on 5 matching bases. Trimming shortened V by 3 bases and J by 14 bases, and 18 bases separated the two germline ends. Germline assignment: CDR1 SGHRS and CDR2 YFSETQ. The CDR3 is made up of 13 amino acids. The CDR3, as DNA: TGCGCCAGCAGCTATCTCGGAGGAAGGTCTAAGTTCTTC. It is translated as CASSYLGGRSKFF.

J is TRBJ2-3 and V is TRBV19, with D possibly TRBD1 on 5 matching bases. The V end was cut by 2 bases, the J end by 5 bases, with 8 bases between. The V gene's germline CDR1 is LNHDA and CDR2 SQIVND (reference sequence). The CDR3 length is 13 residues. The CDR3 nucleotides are TGTGCCAGTAGTATACAGGGTCAAGATACGCAGTATTTT. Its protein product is CASSIQGQDTQYF.

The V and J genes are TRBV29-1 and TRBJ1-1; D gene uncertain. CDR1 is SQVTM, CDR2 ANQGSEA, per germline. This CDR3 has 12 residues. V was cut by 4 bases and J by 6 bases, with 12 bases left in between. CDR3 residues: CSVGGVSAEAFF. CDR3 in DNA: TGCAGCGTTGGAGGCGTGAGCGCTGAAGCTTTCTTT. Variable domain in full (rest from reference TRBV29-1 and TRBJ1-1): SAVISQKPSRDICQRGTSLTIQCQVDSQVTMMFWYRQQPGQSLTLIATANQGSEATYESGFVIDKFPISRPNLTFSTLTVSNMSPEDSSIYLCSVGGVSAEAFFGQGTRLTVV.

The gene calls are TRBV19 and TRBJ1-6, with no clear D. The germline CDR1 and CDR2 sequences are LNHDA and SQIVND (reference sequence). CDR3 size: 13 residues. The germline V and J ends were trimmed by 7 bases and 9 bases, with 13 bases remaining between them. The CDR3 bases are TGTGCCAGTACTCCGGGTTTTGGTTCACCCCTCCACTTT. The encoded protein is CASTPGFGSPLHF. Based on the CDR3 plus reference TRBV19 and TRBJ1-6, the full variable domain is DGGITQSPKYLFRKEGQNVTLSCEQNLNHDAMYWYRQDPGQGLRLIYYSQIVNDFQKGDIAEGYSVSREKKESFPLTVTSAQKNPTAFYLCASTPGFGSPLHFGNGTRLTVT.

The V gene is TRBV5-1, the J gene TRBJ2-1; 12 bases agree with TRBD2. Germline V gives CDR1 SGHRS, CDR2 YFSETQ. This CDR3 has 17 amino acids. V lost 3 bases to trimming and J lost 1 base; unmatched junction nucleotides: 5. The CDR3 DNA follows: TGCGCCAGCAGCTACCCCCTAGCGGGGGGGTCCTACAATGAGCAGTTCTTC. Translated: CASSYPLAGGSYNEQFF.

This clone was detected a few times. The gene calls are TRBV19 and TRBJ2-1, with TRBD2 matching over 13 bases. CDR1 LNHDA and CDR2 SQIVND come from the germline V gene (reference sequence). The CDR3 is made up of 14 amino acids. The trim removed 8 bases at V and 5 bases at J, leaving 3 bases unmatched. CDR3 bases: TGTGCCAGTGCGACTAGCGGGGGGAACAATGAGCAGTTCTTC. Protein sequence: CASATSGGNNEQFF.

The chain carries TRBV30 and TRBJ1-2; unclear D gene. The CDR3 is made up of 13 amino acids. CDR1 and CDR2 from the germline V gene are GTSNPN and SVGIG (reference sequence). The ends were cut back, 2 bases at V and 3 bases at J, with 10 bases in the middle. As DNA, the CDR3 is TGTGCCTGGAGTCCGGGGTGGGACTATGGCTACACCTTC. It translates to CAWSPGWDYGYTF.

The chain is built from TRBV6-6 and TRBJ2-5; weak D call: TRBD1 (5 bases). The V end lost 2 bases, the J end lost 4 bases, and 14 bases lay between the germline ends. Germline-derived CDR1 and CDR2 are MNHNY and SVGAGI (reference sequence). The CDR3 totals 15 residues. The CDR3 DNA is TGTGCCAGCAGTTACGCCGGCAGGGTGGGAGAGACCCAGTACTTC. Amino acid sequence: CASSYAGRVGETQYF.

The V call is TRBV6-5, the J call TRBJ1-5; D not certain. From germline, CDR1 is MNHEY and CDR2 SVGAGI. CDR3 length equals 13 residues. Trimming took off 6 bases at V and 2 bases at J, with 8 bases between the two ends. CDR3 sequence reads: CASSIGGNQPQHF. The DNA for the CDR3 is TGTGCCAGCAGCATCGGGGGCAATCAGCCCCAGCATTTT.

CDR3 in DNA: TGTGCCAGCAGCTCCACAGGGCTCCGGGAGCAGTACTTC. Amino acid sequence: CASSSTGLREQYF. The rearrangement joins TRBV5-4 to TRBJ2-7; weak D call: TRBD1 (6 bases). With 3 bases removed from V and 7 bases from J, the gap between germline ends came to 14 bases. Germline CDR1 and CDR2: SGHNT and YYREEE (reference sequence). The CDR3 loop spans 13 amino acids.

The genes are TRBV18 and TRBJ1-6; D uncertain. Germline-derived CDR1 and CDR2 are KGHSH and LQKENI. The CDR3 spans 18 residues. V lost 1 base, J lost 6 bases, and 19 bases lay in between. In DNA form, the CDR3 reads TGTGCCAGCTCACCACAGGGTCTTCGCGGGGATAGTAATTCACCCCTCCACTTT. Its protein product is CASSPQGLRGDSNSPLHF. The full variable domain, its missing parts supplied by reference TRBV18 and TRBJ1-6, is NAGVMQNPRHLVRRRGQEARLRCSPMKGHSHVYWYRQLPEEGLKFMVYLQKENIIDESGMPKERFSAEFPKEGPSILRIQQVVRGDSAAYFCASSPQGLRGDSNSPLHFGNGTRLTVT.